The 14 T cell receptor beta chains reported below all come from one sample, sequenced in a study of T cells in Graves' hyperthyroidism and ophthalmopathy. RNA transcripts gave rise to amplified TCR beta CDR3 regions. Researchers ran a first-round RT-PCR on the TCR CDR3 using the HTBI primer set. TCRdb reprocessed the multiplex PCR reads with MiXCR, giving one entry per CDR3 protein. The sample records hundreds of thousands of distinct CDR3 sequences, roughly 46% being singletons. The sequenced material came from peripheral blood or thyroid tissue (not recorded which). These receptors were collected from a woman aged 18 to 35 with Graves' hyperthyroidism.

The rearrangement uses TRBV20-1 and TRBJ2-7; tentative D call: TRBD1 (6 bases). The germline V gene encodes CDR1 DFQATT and CDR2 SNEGSKA (reference sequence). CDR3 length: 13 amino acids. V gave up 5 bases and J gave up 3 bases, with 14 bases separating them. Written as DNA, the CDR3 is TGCAGTGCTGGGGACACTATAAACTACGAGCAGTACTTC. This translates into CSAGDTINYEQYF.

For this clonotype: Being one base from a much bigger clone, this may be a read error. The gene calls are TRBV7-6 and TRBJ1-5, with no clear D. The ends were cut back, 10 bases at V and 8 bases at J, with 9 bases in the middle. CDR1 is SGHVS and CDR2 is FNYEAQ in the germline V gene. This CDR3 spans 10 amino acids. In nucleotides, the CDR3 is TGTGCCACCCTCCCGGAGCCCCAGCATTTT. It yields the protein CATLPEPQHF.

This chain joins TRBV10-3 and TRBJ1-1, with no clear D. V was pared by 8 bases and J by 2 bases, with 12 bases between. CDR3 length: 13 residues. Germline assignment: CDR1 ENHRY and CDR2 SYGVKD. CDR3 coding DNA: TGTGCCATCTCCTTGACTGGAAACACTGAAGCTTTCTTT. Amino acid sequence: CAISLTGNTEAFF.

The V gene is TRBV20-1, the J gene TRBJ2-5, with TRBD2 matching over 9 bases. The germline gives CDR1 DFQATT, CDR2 SNEGSKA (reference sequence). V lost 4 bases to trimming and J lost 4 bases; unmatched junction nucleotides: 10. The CDR3 has 15 residues. The CDR3 spells CSANGAGGRGETQYF. The DNA of the CDR3 is TGCAGTGCTAACGGAGCGGGAGGCCGCGGAGAGACCCAGTACTTC.

The chain couples TRBV20-1 to TRBJ2-7; no clear D. The CDR3 has 13 residues. Trimming pared 6 bases from V and 3 bases from J, leaving 15 bases between. The germline CDR1 and CDR2 sequences are DFQATT and SNEGSKA (reference sequence). The DNA for the CDR3 is TGCAGTGCACCAGACAACAGCCACTACGAGCAGTACTTC. Protein product: CSAPDNSHYEQYF.

This chain joins TRBV20-1 and TRBJ1-1; 7 bases fit TRBD1. This CDR3 is built from 14 residues. J lost 4 bases, V lost 5 bases, and 10 bases had no gene match. The germline V gene has CDR1 DFQATT and CDR2 SNEGSKA (reference sequence). DNA for the CDR3: TGCAGTGCTCTCAGAGGGACAGCCAGCACTGAAGCTTTCTTT. Its protein is CSALRGTASTEAFF.

This chain uses TRBV20-1 with TRBJ1-6; D uncertain. Germline-derived CDR1 and CDR2 are DFQATT and SNEGSKA (reference sequence). Trimming left V 4 bases short and J 8 bases short, with 15 bases between. The CDR3 runs 14 residues. Here the CDR3 reads CSATYVSVDSPLHF. The CDR3 DNA sequence: TGCAGTGCTACATATGTATCGGTAGATTCACCCCTCCACTTT.

V and J are TRBV10-3 and TRBJ2-7; D might be TRBD1 or TRBD2, each matching 6 bases. This CDR3 has 13 amino acids. Germline V lookup: CDR1 ENHRY, CDR2 SYGVKD. V lost 5 bases, J lost 3 bases, and 11 bases lay in between. The CDR3 DNA reads as TGTGCCATCAGTTGGAGGGGGGACTACGAGCAGTACTTC. Translated: CAISWRGDYEQYF.

The chain recombines TRBV9 with TRBJ1-3; 10 bases are shared with TRBD1. J was trimmed by 2 bases and V by 1 base; bases with no gene match: 3. This CDR3 has 16 amino acids. The germline CDR1 and CDR2 sequences are SGDLS and YYNGEE. The CDR3 loop is CASSVRQGAAGNTIYF. DNA of the CDR3: TGTGCCAGCAGCGTACGACAGGGGGCGGCTGGAAACACCATATATTTT.

In its sample, this clonotype was seen many times. Compared with germline, one end of the junction differs, possibly owing to a read error. The genes are TRBV7-2 and TRBJ2-5; D not certain. In germline, CDR1 is SGHTA, CDR2 FQGNSA. This CDR3 contains 14 residues. CDR3 protein: CASSPGRYQETQYF. The CDR3 nucleotides read TGCGCCAGCAGCCCTGGGCGGTACCAAGAGACCCAGTACTTC.

The rearrangement joins TRBV20-1 to TRBJ2-7; D may be TRBD1 (6 bases). The ends were cut back, 0 bases at V and 4 bases at J, with 16 bases in the middle. This CDR3 has 15 amino acids. Germline V lookup: CDR1 DFQATT, CDR2 SNEGSKA (reference sequence). The CDR3 sequence: CSARDLTRQGYEQYF. The DNA for the CDR3 is TGCAGTGCTAGAGACTTGACAAGGCAGGGGTACGAGCAGTACTTC.

Written as DNA, the CDR3 is TGCAGCGTTGACCAAACAGGGGTCTTCGGTTATGGCTACACCTTC. It translates to CSVDQTGVFGYGYTF. This chain joins TRBV29-1 and TRBJ1-2; 7 nucleotides line up with TRBD1. Germline CDR1 and CDR2: SQVTM and ANQGSEA. CDR3 length: 15 residues. Trimming took 3 bases from V and 5 from J; bases not matched to a gene: 12.

The V call is TRBV5-1, the J call TRBJ1-3; no clear D. CDR1 and CDR2 (germline): SGHRS, YFSETQ. V was shortened by 1 base and J by 6 bases, with 11 bases between the two germline ends. The CDR3 contains 14 residues. The CDR3 spells CASSLSGFENTIYF. CDR3 sequence (DNA): TGCGCCAGCAGCTTGTCGGGGTTTGAAAACACCATATATTTT.

The chain uses TRBV20-1 and TRBJ2-2; D may be TRBD2 (6 bases). Germline CDR1 DFQATT, CDR2 SNEGSKA (reference sequence). The CDR3 sequence is 18 residues long. The V end was cut by 1 base, the J end by 2 bases, with 20 bases between. CDR3 region: CSARGSSLRGINTGELFF. Written as DNA, the CDR3 is TGCAGTGCTAGAGGGTCTTCACTTCGCGGGATAAACACCGGGGAGCTGTTTTTT.